The 14 T cell receptor beta chains in this list originate from one sample, sequenced in a study of shared clonotypes between healthy human individuals. Naivety among CD8 cells was defined by CD45RO negativity and positive CCR7 selection, thereby excluding terminally differentiated effector memory CD45RA+ cells. Clones were read by immunoSEQ multiplex PCR, and TCRdb kept only the in-frame ones, dropping some. Here the sample spans roughly 770,000 clones, just over 95% being singletons. Sequencing was done on a sample of naive CD8+ T cells sorted from blood. Receptors originate from a young man in good health.

Comment on this clone: The identical CDR3 is also encoded by other nucleotide sequences in the sample. The chain combines TRBV27 with TRBJ2-2, with unresolved D. The CDR3 extends over 13 amino acids. V was pared by 5 bases and J by 0 bases, with 4 bases between. From germline, CDR1 is MNHEY and CDR2 SMNVEV (reference sequence). The CDR3 nucleotides are TGTGCCAGCAGTCTCGCGAACACCGGGGAGCTGTTTTTT. This translates into CASSLANTGELFF.

This clone was recorded once. The gene calls are TRBV13 and TRBJ2-5; 10 nucleotides align to TRBD2. The ends lost 3 bases at V and 2 bases at J; junction bases unmatched: 3. Germline lookup yields CDR1 PRHDT and CDR2 FYEKMQ (reference sequence). This CDR3 region has 15 residues. CDR3 bases: TGTGCCAGCAGCTTCTGGACTAGCGGACAAGAGACCCAGTACTTC. It translates to CASSFWTSGQETQYF.

This rearrangement joins TRBV5-1 to TRBJ2-7; D is perhaps TRBD1 (6 bases). CDR1 and CDR2 from the germline V gene are SGHRS and YFSETQ. The CDR3 has 18 residues. Trimming took off 0 bases at V and 0 bases at J, with 19 bases between the two ends. For the CDR3, the DNA is TGCGCCAGCAGCTTGGGGTATATAGGGACGGACAGCTCCTACGAGCAGTACTTC. It encodes CASSLGYIGTDSSYEQYF.

This rearrangement joins TRBV9 to TRBJ2-7; 7 nucleotides line up with TRBD1. CDR3 length: 14 residues. J gave up 5 bases and V 2 bases, and 7 bases lay outside the gene matches. CDR1 is SGDLS and CDR2 is YYNGEE in the germline V gene. CDR3 in DNA: TGTGCCAGCAGCGTTCAGGGGGTCCACAACGAGCAGTACTTC. Its translation is CASSVQGVHNEQYF.

In nucleotides, the CDR3 is TGTGCCAGCACCAGGAACAGGGGAAATAGTAGTGAAGCTTTCTTT. Translated, it gives CASTRNRGNSSEAFF. V and J are TRBV6-6 and TRBJ1-1; TRBD1 matches 7 bases. The CDR3 spans 15 residues. Germline V gene data show CDR1 as MNHNY and CDR2 as SVGAGI (reference sequence). With V trimmed by 7 bases and J by 7 bases, 15 bases remained unmatched.

The J gene is TRBJ2-5, the V gene TRBV7-9; D unresolved. Germline values: CDR1 SEHNR, CDR2 FQNEAQ (reference sequence). This CDR3 is built from 15 residues. Between the trimmed V and J ends, which lost 2 bases and 0 bases, there was a span of 10 bases. The CDR3 sequence: CASSLPTLNQETQYF. The CDR3 DNA sequence: TGTGCCAGCAGCTTACCGACTTTAAACCAAGAGACCCAGTACTTC.

The genes are TRBV28 and TRBJ2-1, with 10 bases aligning to TRBD2. CDR3 size: 15 residues. The V gene's germline CDR1 is MDHEN and CDR2 SYDVKM. The trim removed 5 bases at V and 13 bases at J, leaving 14 bases unmatched. CDR3 amino acids: CASSKSGRAVGSQFF. The CDR3 DNA reads TGTGCCAGCAGTAAAAGCGGGAGGGCCGTCGGGTCTCAGTTCTTC. Full variable domain (remainder filled in from reference TRBV28 and TRBJ2-1): DVKVTQSSRYLVKRTGEKVFLECVQDMDHENMFWYRQDPGLGLRLIYFSYDVKMKEKGDIPEGYSVSREKKERFSLILESASTNQTSMYLCASSKSGRAVGSQFFGPGTRLTVL.

The chain uses TRBV5-1 and TRBJ2-6; a possible D gene is TRBD1 (5 bases). With 1 base removed from V and 0 bases from J, the gap between germline ends came to 11 bases. Looked up from germline, CDR1 is SGHRS and CDR2 is YFSETQ. CDR3 length: 17 residues. As DNA, the CDR3 is TGCGCCAGCAGCTTGAGGGGCACACACTCTGGGGCCAACGTCCTGACTTTC. Translation gives CASSLRGTHSGANVLTF.

This chain links TRBV7-9 with TRBJ2-7; D uncertain. Trimming stripped 5 bases from V and 0 bases from J, with 8 bases between. CDR1 and CDR2 (germline): SEHNR, FQNEAQ (reference sequence). The CDR3 is 13 residues long. The CDR3 protein is CASSPTTSYEQYF. CDR3 bases: TGTGCCAGCAGCCCTACTACCTCCTACGAGCAGTACTTC. The full variable domain, in which reference TRBV7-9 and TRBJ2-7 provide the parts outside the CDR3, is DTGVSQNPRHKITKRGQNVTFRCDPISEHNRLYWYRQTLGQGPEFLTYFQNEAQLEKSRLLSDRFSAERPKGSFSTLEIQRTEQGDSAMYLCASSPTTSYEQYFGPGTRLTVT.

The gene calls are TRBV5-6 and TRBJ2-7, with D possibly called TRBD1 or TRBD2 (5 bases each). The germline V and J ends were trimmed by 3 bases and 4 bases, with 11 bases remaining between them. The V gene's germline CDR1 is SGHDT and CDR2 YYEEEE. The length of the CDR3 is 13 residues. CDR3 bases: TGTGCCAGCAGCTGGACTGACAGATACGAGCAGTACTTC. This sequence encodes CASSWTDRYEQYF.

The chain joins TRBV7-8 to TRBJ2-7; possible D gene TRBD1, 5 bases. V lost 5 bases and J 0 bases, leaving 8 bases between the germline ends. The CDR3 is 13 residues long. Germline V gene lookup returns CDR1 SGHVS and CDR2 FQNEAQ. DNA of the CDR3: TGTGCCAGCAGCCCCAGGGCCTCCTACGAGCAGTACTTC. Amino acid sequence: CASSPRASYEQYF.

This clone was seen just once. The chain carries TRBV7-9 and TRBJ2-3; D gene uncertain. The CDR3 covers 14 residues. V dropped 4 bases and J dropped 6 bases, with 14 bases sitting between them. Germline V gives CDR1 SEHNR, CDR2 FQNEAQ (reference sequence). This CDR3 reads CASSSKTLLDTQYF. In nucleotides, the CDR3 is TGTGCCAGCAGCTCGAAGACCCTCCTCGATACGCAGTATTTT.

V and J are TRBV5-4 and TRBJ1-3, with no clear D. V was trimmed by 3 bases and J by 0 bases, leaving 10 bases between them. Germline V CDR1 and CDR2: SGHNT, YYREEE (reference sequence). CDR3 length equals 15 residues. The CDR3 coding sequence is TGTGCCAGCAGCTCAGACGTCAACTCTGGAAACACCATATATTTT. It encodes CASSSDVNSGNTIYF.

The chain carries TRBV28 and TRBJ2-5, with 7 bases matching TRBD1. V was pared by 4 bases and J by 0 bases, with 11 bases of the junction left unmatched. CDR1 MDHEN and CDR2 SYDVKM come from the germline V gene. There are 17 residues in the CDR3. DNA of the CDR3: TGTGCCAGCAGTTCCGGGACAGACTACTTGTACCAAGAGACCCAGTACTTC. This codes for CASSSGTDYLYQETQYF.